The 29 T cell receptor beta chains listed next were all sequenced from one sample in a study of tissue T cells after allogeneic stem cell transplantation. Some clones are missing from TCRdb's copy, which holds only in-frame ones; the method was immunoSEQ multiplex PCR. The table has roughly 2,700 clones, around 46% seen once. The time point denotes: mouse harvest day 14 after allogeneic transplant. Tail vein injection delivered 10^7 T-cell-depleted bone marrow cells and 10^6 splenic CD5+ T cells. Sequencing was performed on gut tissue. These TCRs come from a female BALB/c mouse given C57BL/6 T cells with graft-versus-host disease after an allogeneic hematopoietic cell transplant.

About this clone itself: Mouse gene names and germline throughout. The read terminates 1 residue ahead of where the CDR3 ends, so the germline J gene completes it. This chain joins TRBV16 and TRBJ1-1; 7 bases fit TRBD1. V lost 5 bases and J lost 5; bases outside the gene matches: 2. The CDR3 totals 12 residues. Germline CDR1 and CDR2: SGHSA and FRNQAP. CDR3 residues: CASSLTGTEVFF. Partial CDR3 DNA: TGTGCAAGCAGCCTGACAGGGACAGAAGTCTTC.

As to this clone: Germline and genes here are mouse. The CDR3 extends 1 residue past the end of the read, so its final part is completed from the germline J gene. This chain joins TRBV12-2 and TRBJ2-3, with 12 positions matching TRBD2. Germline CDR1 and CDR2: SGHLS and HYDKME. Trimming took 4 bases from V and 0 from J; bases not matched to a gene: 4. CDR3 length equals 16 residues. The CDR3 DNA, read in part, is TGTGCCAGCTCCCGGGGACTGGGGGGTAGTGCAGAAACGCTGTAT. Its translation: CASSRGLGGSAETLY. The whole CDR3 sequence reads CASSRGLGGSAETLYF.

About this clone: Gene names and germline refer to mouse. The CDR3 end is not reached by the read, which stops 1 residue before it; the germline J gene fills it in. V gene TRBV16 combines with J gene TRBJ2-1; D is tentatively TRBD1 or TRBD2 (6 bases each). This CDR3 has 15 residues. Between the trimmed V and J ends, which lost 1 base and 5 bases, there was a span of 12 bases. The V gene's germline CDR1 is SGHSA and CDR2 FRNQAP. CDR3 DNA (partial): TGTGCAAGCAGCTTAGGAGGGGGGAGGCATGCTGAGCAGTTC. Translation: CASSLGGGRHAEQF. From start to end, the CDR3 is CASSLGGGRHAEQFF.

On this clone itself: Mouse gene names apply. CDR3 bases read: TGTGCCAGCAGCTTAAGAGGGGCAAACACAGAAGTCTTC. The encoded protein is CASSLRGANTEVF. The whole CDR3 reads CASSLRGANTEVFF. The chain carries TRBV3 and TRBJ1-1; possibly TRBD1 for D (5 bases). The CDR3 end falls 1 residue outside the read, so it is completed with the germline J gene. The germline CDR1 and CDR2 sequences are SNHLY and FYNGKV (reference sequence). This CDR3 is built from 14 residues. Trimming removed 2 bases at V and 0 bases at J, with 7 bases between.

Of note for this clone: Germline and genes here are mouse. The CDR3 is CASPAGSSAETLYF. The sequenced CDR3 bases are TGTGCCAGCCCTGCCGGATCTAGTGCAGAAACGCTGTAT. The rearrangement joins TRBV12-1 to TRBJ2-3; no reliable D call. With the read ending 1 residue before the CDR3 end, the germline J gene is used to fill in that end. Trimming left V 6 bases short and J 0 bases short, with 12 bases between. The CDR3 totals 14 residues. From germline, CDR1 is SGHSN and CDR2 HYEKVE. Combining the CDR3 with reference TRBV12-1 and TRBJ2-3 gives the whole variable domain DSGVVQSPRHIIKEKGGRSVLTCIPISGHSNVVWYQQTLGKELKFLIQHYEKVERDKGFLPSRFSVQQFDDYHSEMNMSALELEDSAMYFCASPAGSSAETLYFGSGTRLTVL.

This clone was observed a handful of times. Mouse gene names apply. The missing CDR3 end, 1 residue past where the read stops, is filled in from the germline J gene. The J gene is TRBJ2-2, the V gene TRBV4, with a weak D call TRBD2 (6 bases). The V end was cut by 3 bases, the J end by 0 bases, with 8 bases between. The germline gives CDR1 LGHDT, CDR2 YNNKQL (reference sequence). This CDR3 has 15 amino acids. This chain's CDR3 is CASSYWGANTGQLYF. The CDR3 DNA, read in part, is TGTGCCAGCAGCTACTGGGGAGCAAACACCGGGCAGCTCTAC.

Turning to this clone: The genes and germline here are from mouse. The read halts 1 residue ahead of the CDR3 end, with the missing end drawn from the germline J gene. This chain joins TRBV13-2 and TRBJ1-1, with D tentatively TRBD1 (6 bases). V shed 0 bases and J shed 3 bases, with 9 bases lying between them. The CDR3 is 14 residues long. Germline V gives CDR1 NNHNN, CDR2 SYGAGS (reference sequence). The CDR3 is CASGDGGADTEVFF. Partial CDR3 DNA: TGTGCCAGCGGTGATGGGGGGGCAGACACAGAAGTCTTC.

This clone occurred a few times. The gene names here belong to mouse. The read halts 1 residue ahead of the CDR3 end, with the missing end drawn from the germline J gene. The rearrangement links TRBV23 to TRBJ2-4; the DNA was not used to check the table's D call, TRBD2. The CDR3 length is 15 residues. Germline V lookup: CDR1 KGHTA, CDR2 FQNQQP. The CDR3 bases that were read are TGCTCCAGCAGTCAATCATCTGGGGTACAAAACACCTTGTAC. It codes for CSSSQSSGVQNTLY. The complete CDR3 reads CSSSQSSGVQNTLYF.

A word on this clone: Genes and germline come from the mouse. The read falls 1 residue short of the CDR3 end, and the missing part is taken from the germline J gene. The V call is TRBV26, the J call TRBJ1-5; a weak D match, TRBD1 (6 bases). The ends were cut back, 6 bases at V and 0 bases at J, with 6 bases in the middle. Germline V gene sequence: CDR1 KGHPV, CDR2 FQNQEV (reference sequence). This CDR3 is 13 amino acids long. The CDR3 loop is CASRQGNNQAPLF. Partial CDR3 DNA: TGTGCCAGCAGACAGGGTAACAACCAGGCTCCGCTT.

This clone was picked up a small number of times. Mouse gene names and germline throughout. The read finishes 1 residue shy of the CDR3 end, and the germline J gene is used to complete it. The chain employs TRBV3 and TRBJ1-4; D perhaps matches TRBD1 (6 bases). The V and J ends lost 1 base and 4 bases respectively, with 7 bases between them. CDR1 and CDR2 (germline): SNHLY, FYNGKV (reference sequence). There are 14 residues in the CDR3. Incomplete CDR3 DNA: TGTGCCAGCAGCTTAGAGGGGGGCAACGAAAGATTATTT. The encoded protein is CASSLEGGNERLF. The entire CDR3 reads CASSLEGGNERLFF.

A note on this clone: Genes here carry mouse names. The read falls 1 residue short of the CDR3 end, and the missing part is taken from the germline J gene. The V gene is TRBV12-1, the J gene TRBJ2-7; the match to TRBD2 covers 8 bases. This CDR3 has 14 residues. V trimming: 0 bases; J trimming: 4 bases; junction bases outside the gene matches: 4. Germline V CDR1 and CDR2: SGHSN, HYEKVE. The CDR3 reads CASSLEWGGYEQYF. CDR3 bases read: TGTGCCAGCTCTCTCGAGTGGGGGGGATATGAACAGTAC.

Notes on this clone: Gene names are the mouse ones. The read falls 1 residue short of the CDR3 end, and the missing part is taken from the germline J gene. The gene calls are TRBV26 and TRBJ1-1; D uncertain. Deletions cut 6 bases from V and 1 base from J, with 6 bases between. The CDR3 sequence is 12 residues long. CDR1 KGHPV and CDR2 FQNQEV come from the germline V gene (reference sequence). The sequenced CDR3 bases are TGTGCCAGCAGAGAATTAAACACAGAAGTCTTC. As protein: CASRELNTEVF. The complete CDR3 protein is CASRELNTEVFF.

As to this clone: The gene symbols are mouse symbols. The CDR3 end falls 1 residue outside the read, so it is completed with the germline J gene. This chain links TRBV12-1 with TRBJ1-4; D gene uncertain. The CDR3 is made up of 12 amino acids. CDR1 SGHSN and CDR2 HYEKVE come from the germline V gene. Deletions cut 0 bases from V and 7 bases from J, with 5 bases between. The part of the CDR3 DNA that was read is TGTGCCAGCTCTCTCGACCCCGAAAGATTATTT. The encoded protein is CASSLDPERLF. Given in full, the CDR3 is CASSLDPERLFF.

As for this clone: The gene names given are mouse names. With the read ending 1 residue before the CDR3 end, the germline J gene is used to fill in that end. This sequence joins TRBV20 and TRBJ1-6; tentatively, D is TRBD1 (5 bases). TRBJ1-6 is treated as an ORF (open reading frame) with a function not yet certain. V shed 5 bases and J shed 0 bases, with 8 bases lying between them. Germline V gives CDR1 GFQATS, CDR2 STVNSAI. The CDR3 is made up of 14 amino acids. This chain's CDR3 is CGALQDSYNSPLYF. The sequenced CDR3 bases are TGTGGTGCTTTACAGGATTCCTATAATTCGCCCCTCTAC.

A remark on this clone: Gene names are the mouse ones. The read terminates 1 residue before the CDR3 end, so the remaining end is supplied by the germline J gene. V is TRBV26 and J is TRBJ1-2; possibly TRBD1 for D (6 bases). Per the germline V gene, CDR1 is KGHPV and CDR2 is FQNQEV (reference sequence). This CDR3 is built from 14 residues. Trimming cost V 3 bases and J 0 bases, with 8 bases left between them. The chain's CDR3 is CASSLGTTNSDYTF. The sequenced part of the CDR3 DNA is TGTGCCAGCAGTCTCGGGACAACAAACTCCGACTACACC.

As for this clone: A single base separates this from a much larger clone, so it may be a read error. Gene names follow the mouse nomenclature. The sequence runs out 1 residue before the end of the CDR3; the remainder is reconstructed from the germline J gene. This rearrangement joins TRBV23 to TRBJ2-1; the D call in the table, TRBD1, was not verified against the DNA. CDR3 length: 15 residues. CDR1 is KGHTA and CDR2 is FQNQQP in the germline V gene. The sequenced part of the CDR3 DNA is TGCTCCAGCAGTCCCCCGGGACAGCGGGATGCTGAGCAGTTC. Translation gives CSSSPPGQRDAEQF. The whole CDR3 is CSSSPPGQRDAEQFF.

This clone was detected only a few times. The gene names here belong to mouse. The read gets to within 1 residue of the CDR3 end, and the germline J gene fills in the rest. The gene calls are TRBV2 and TRBJ2-3, with a possible D match to TRBD1 (7 bases). The CDR3 has 15 residues. With 0 bases removed from V and 3 bases from J, the gap between germline ends came to 10 bases. Germline V gene lookup returns CDR1 LGHNA and CDR2 YSYQKL. The CDR3 bases that were read are TGTGCCAGCAGCCAAGAAGGGGGCTGGGCAGAAACGCTGTAT. Amino acid sequence: CASSQEGGWAETLY. The complete CDR3 sequence is CASSQEGGWAETLYF.

This clone was picked up a small number of times. The genes are named according to mouse. The read terminates 1 residue before the CDR3 end, so the remaining end is supplied by the germline J gene. The rearrangement links TRBV13-2 to TRBJ2-4; D call uncertain. The CDR3 loop spans 15 amino acids. In germline, CDR1 is NNHNN, CDR2 SYGAGS (reference sequence). The V end was cut by 0 bases, the J end by 0 bases, with 8 bases between. The CDR3 is CASGDAAPSQNTLYF. The CDR3 DNA, read in part, is TGTGCCAGCGGTGATGCGGCACCTAGTCAAAACACCTTGTAC.

As to this clone: Gene names are mouse gene names. The read is 1 residue too short to cover the CDR3 end, so that end is filled in from the germline J gene. The chain combines TRBV26 with TRBJ2-3; 9 bases are shared with TRBD1. This CDR3 contains 15 residues. Germline CDR1 is KGHPV and CDR2 is FQNQEV (reference sequence). Trimming removed 4 bases from V and 0 bases from J; junction bases left unmatched: 2. This CDR3 reads CASSPGTGSAETLYF. The CDR3 DNA, read in part, is TGTGCCAGCAGTCCCGGGACAGGGAGTGCAGAAACGCTGTAT.

This clone was seen only a few times. These gene names are mouse names. The sequenced fragment ends 1 residue before the CDR3 boundary, so the rest is inferred from the germline J gene. The gene calls are TRBV19 and TRBJ2-5, with 8 positions matching TRBD2. Unmatched junction bases numbered 5, after V lost 2 bases and J lost 3 bases. The CDR3 has 15 residues. Germline CDR1 and CDR2: FNHDT and SITEND (reference sequence). The part of the CDR3 DNA that was read is TGTGCCAGCAGTATTGGCTGGGGGGTTCAAGACACCCAGTAC. Protein: CASSIGWGVQDTQY. The full CDR3 is CASSIGWGVQDTQYF.

Comment on this clone: Gene names denote mouse genes. The observed sequence ends 1 residue before the CDR3 terminus, with the missing tail filled in from the germline J gene. The chain couples TRBV15 to TRBJ1-1; 10 nucleotides agree with TRBD1. Germline CDR1 and CDR2: SGHND and FRSKSL. The CDR3 has 14 residues. The junction had 4 bases not matched to a gene; V was cut back by 6 bases and J by 3 bases. CDR3 sequence: CASSLDRGHTEVFF. The covered CDR3 bases are TGTGCCAGCAGCCTAGACAGGGGGCACACAGAAGTCTTC.

The table lists this clone with a few counts. Gene labels here are mouse ones. The read terminates 1 residue ahead of where the CDR3 ends, so the germline J gene completes it. This chain links TRBV3 with TRBJ2-1; 11 bases align to TRBD2. Trimming cost V 4 bases and J 0 bases; bases outside gene matches: 5. From germline, CDR1 is SNHLY and CDR2 FYNGKV (reference sequence). This CDR3 contains 17 residues. The CDR3 region is CASSSGTGGYNYAEQFF. Partial CDR3 DNA: TGTGCCAGCAGCTCTGGGACTGGGGGATATAACTATGCTGAGCAGTTC.

Note on this clone: All gene names here are mouse names. The sequence runs out 1 residue before the end of the CDR3; the remainder is reconstructed from the germline J gene. The chain recombines TRBV19 with TRBJ2-7; a possible D gene is TRBD1 (6 bases). Trimming removed 2 bases from V and 2 bases from J, with 11 bases in between. There are 14 residues in the CDR3. The germline gives CDR1 FNHDT, CDR2 SITEND (reference sequence). The DNA read from the CDR3 is TGTGCCAGCAGTATTGTGGACAGCCCCTATGAACAGTAC. Its protein is CASSIVDSPYEQY. The full CDR3 protein reads CASSIVDSPYEQYF.

This clone is classed as large. Genes here carry mouse names. The read ends 1 residue shy of where the CDR3 ends; the end is completed using the germline J gene. This sequence joins TRBV16 and TRBJ1-4; 7 bases agree with TRBD1. The length of the CDR3 is 14 residues. CDR1 and CDR2 (germline): SGHSA, FRNQAP. Germline trimming cut 5 bases from V and 3 bases from J; bases unmatched to any gene: 3. The covered CDR3 bases are TGTGCAAGCAGCCCACAGGGGCCCAACGAAAGATTATTT. Translated: CASSPQGPNERLF. The complete CDR3 reads CASSPQGPNERLFF.

Of note for this clone: Gene names follow the mouse nomenclature. The read is 1 residue too short to cover the CDR3 end, so that end is filled in from the germline J gene. The chain combines TRBV3 with TRBJ2-5; weak D call: TRBD1 (5 bases). The germline V gene has CDR1 SNHLY and CDR2 FYNGKV (reference sequence). The V gene lost 6 bases and the J gene lost 4 bases, with 5 bases spanning the gap. This CDR3 spans 11 amino acids. The sequenced CDR3 bases are TGTGCCAGCAGACAGGAAGACACCCAGTAC. Amino acid sequence: CASRQEDTQY. The full-length CDR3 reads as CASRQEDTQYF.

This clone was detected a few times. Gene names refer to mouse genes. With the read ending 1 residue before the CDR3 end, the germline J gene is used to fill in that end. The chain links TRBV23 to TRBJ1-1; the table's TRBD1 call for D was not verified on the DNA. The V gene's germline CDR1 is KGHTA and CDR2 FQNQQP. The length of the CDR3 is 14 residues. The CDR3 here is CSSSPRDRDTEVFF. The covered CDR3 bases are TGCTCCAGCAGTCCCCGGGACAGGGACACAGAAGTCTTC.

Worth noting for this clone: Mouse gene names apply. The read falls 1 residue short of the CDR3 end, and the missing part is taken from the germline J gene. This rearrangement joins TRBV13-1 to TRBJ2-4; D is ambiguous. Germline values: CDR1 NSHNY, CDR2 SYGAGN. Trimming took 0 bases from V and 5 from J, leaving 1 base between them. The CDR3 length is 11 residues. CDR3 loop: CASSDVNTLYF. The sequenced part of the CDR3 DNA is TGTGCCAGCAGTGATGTAAACACCTTGTAC.

As concerns this clone: Here the gene names and germline are mouse. Read data end 1 residue before the CDR3 end; the end is taken from the germline J gene. This chain links TRBV26 with TRBJ2-5; D ambiguous. Trimming stripped 2 bases from V and 5 bases from J, with 2 bases between. The CDR3 contains 11 residues. Germline CDR1 reads KGHPV; CDR2 reads FQNQEV (reference sequence). The CDR3 spells CASSLGDTQYF. The covered CDR3 bases are TGTGCCAGCAGTCTGGGAGACACCCAGTAC.

This clone appeared a single time. Gene names are mouse gene names. The CDR3 is cut off 1 residue early in the read; its end comes from the germline J gene. The V and J genes are TRBV3 and TRBJ2-4, with TRBD1 matching 11 bases. The CDR3 totals 15 residues. Trimming took 5 bases from V and 1 from J; bases not matched to a gene: 2. The germline V gene has CDR1 SNHLY and CDR2 FYNGKV (reference sequence). The CDR3 DNA, read in part, is TGTGCCAGCAGCGGGACAGGGGGAGGTCAAAACACCTTGTAC. Protein sequence: CASSGTGGGQNTLY. The complete CDR3 protein is CASSGTGGGQNTLYF.